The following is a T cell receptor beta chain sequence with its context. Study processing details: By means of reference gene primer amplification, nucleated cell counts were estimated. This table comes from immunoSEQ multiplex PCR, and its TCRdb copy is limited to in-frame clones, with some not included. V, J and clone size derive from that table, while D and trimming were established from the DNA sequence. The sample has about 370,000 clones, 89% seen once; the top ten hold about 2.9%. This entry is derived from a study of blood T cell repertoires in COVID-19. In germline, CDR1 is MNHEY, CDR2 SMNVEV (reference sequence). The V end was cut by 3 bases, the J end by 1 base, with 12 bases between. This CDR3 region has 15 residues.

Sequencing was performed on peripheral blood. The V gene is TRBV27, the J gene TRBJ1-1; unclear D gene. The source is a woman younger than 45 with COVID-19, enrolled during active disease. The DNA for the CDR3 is TGTGCCAGCAGTTTGGAATGGGAGGGGAACACTGAAGCTTTCTTT. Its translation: CASSLEWEGNTEAFF.